Described below is a single T cell receptor beta chain sequence and its context. Its matching antigen is unknown. Germline CDR1 reads LNHDA; CDR2 reads SQIVND (reference sequence). Losses at the gene ends were 4 bases for V and 3 bases for J; bases not matched to a gene: 12. The CDR3 consists of 17 residues. This entry is derived from a study of T cell responses to AZD1222 COVID-19 vaccine. Study-level results: Donors were chiefly white British, with a greater number of females, and clonal diversity was perhaps underestimated.

Profiled with immunoSEQ multiplex PCR; TCRdb holds only in-frame clones, not every one. The sample has some 100,000 clones; around nine tenths are singletons. The sequence came from an adult in good health. This sample comprised peripheral blood, obtained on day 0 of AZD1222 vaccination. This sequence joins TRBV19 and TRBJ1-5; 7 nucleotides agree with TRBD1. The CDR3 region is CASSTASRGKTNQPQHF. CDR3 DNA sequence: TGTGCCAGTAGTACGGCGTCCAGGGGGAAAACCAATCAGCCCCAGCATTTT.